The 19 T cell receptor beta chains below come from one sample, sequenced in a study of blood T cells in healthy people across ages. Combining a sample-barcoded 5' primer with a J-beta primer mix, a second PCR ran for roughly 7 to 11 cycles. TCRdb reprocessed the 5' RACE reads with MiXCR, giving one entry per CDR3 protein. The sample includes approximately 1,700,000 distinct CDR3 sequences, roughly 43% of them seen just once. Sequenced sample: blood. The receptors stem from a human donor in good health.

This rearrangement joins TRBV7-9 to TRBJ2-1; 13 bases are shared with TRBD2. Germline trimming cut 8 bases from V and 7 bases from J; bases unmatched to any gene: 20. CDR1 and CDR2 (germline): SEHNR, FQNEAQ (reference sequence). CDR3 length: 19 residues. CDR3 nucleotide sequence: TGTGCCAGCGGACCCCCGGGACTAGCGGGGCAATTAATAAGGAATGAGCAGTTCTTC. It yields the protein CASGPPGLAGQLIRNEQFF.

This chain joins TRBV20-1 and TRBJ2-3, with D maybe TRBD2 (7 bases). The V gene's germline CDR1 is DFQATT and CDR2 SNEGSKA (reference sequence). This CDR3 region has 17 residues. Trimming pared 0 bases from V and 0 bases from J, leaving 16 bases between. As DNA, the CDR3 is TGCAGTGCTAGAGATCGGGGGGCCTCCCTCAGCACAGATACGCAGTATTTT. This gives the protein CSARDRGASLSTDTQYF.

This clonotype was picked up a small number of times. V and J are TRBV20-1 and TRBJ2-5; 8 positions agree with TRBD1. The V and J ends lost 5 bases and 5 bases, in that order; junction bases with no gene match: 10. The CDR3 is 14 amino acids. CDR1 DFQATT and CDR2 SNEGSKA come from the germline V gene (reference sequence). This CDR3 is CSAPTRQGWETQYF. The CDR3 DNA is TGCAGTGCTCCGACCCGACAGGGGTGGGAGACCCAGTACTTC.

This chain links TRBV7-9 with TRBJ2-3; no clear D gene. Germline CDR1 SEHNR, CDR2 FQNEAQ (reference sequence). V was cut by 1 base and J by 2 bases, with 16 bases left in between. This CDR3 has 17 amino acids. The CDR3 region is CASSLVTSTLFTDTQYF. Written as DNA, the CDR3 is TGTGCCAGCAGCTTAGTGACTTCCACATTATTCACAGATACGCAGTATTTT.

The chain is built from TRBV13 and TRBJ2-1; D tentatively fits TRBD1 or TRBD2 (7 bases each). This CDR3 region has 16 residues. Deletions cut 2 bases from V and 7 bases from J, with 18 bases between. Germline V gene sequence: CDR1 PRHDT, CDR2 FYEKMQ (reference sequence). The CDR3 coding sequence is TGTGCCAGCAGCTTAAGGGGGCAGGGGGGGCGGAATGAGCAGTTCTTC. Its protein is CASSLRGQGGRNEQFF.

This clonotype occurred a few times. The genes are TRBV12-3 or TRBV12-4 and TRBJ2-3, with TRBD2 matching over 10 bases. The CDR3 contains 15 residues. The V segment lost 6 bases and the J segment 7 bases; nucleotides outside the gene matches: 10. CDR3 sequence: CASRVSGGPRNTQYF. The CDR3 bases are TGTGCCAGCAGAGTTAGCGGGGGGCCCCGGAATACGCAGTATTTT.

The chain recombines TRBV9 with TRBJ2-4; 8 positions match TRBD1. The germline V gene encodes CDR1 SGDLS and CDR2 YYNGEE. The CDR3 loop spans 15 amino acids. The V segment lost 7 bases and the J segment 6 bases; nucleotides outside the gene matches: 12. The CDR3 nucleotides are TGTGCCAGCGGCCCAGGACAGGGAGAGGCAAACATTCAGTACTTC. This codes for CASGPGQGEANIQYF.

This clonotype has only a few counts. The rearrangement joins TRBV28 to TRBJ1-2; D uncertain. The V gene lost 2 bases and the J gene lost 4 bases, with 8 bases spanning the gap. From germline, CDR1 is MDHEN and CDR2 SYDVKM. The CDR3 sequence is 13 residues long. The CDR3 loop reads CASSLSTFYGYTF. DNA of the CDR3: TGTGCCAGCAGTTTAAGCACCTTCTATGGCTACACCTTC.

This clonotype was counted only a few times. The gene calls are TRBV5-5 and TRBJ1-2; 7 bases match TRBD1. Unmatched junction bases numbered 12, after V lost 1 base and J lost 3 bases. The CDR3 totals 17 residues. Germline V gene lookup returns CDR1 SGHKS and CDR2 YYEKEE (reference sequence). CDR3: CASSLRQGGSNDYGYTF. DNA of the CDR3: TGTGCCAGCAGCTTGAGGCAGGGGGGGTCTAATGACTATGGCTACACCTTC.

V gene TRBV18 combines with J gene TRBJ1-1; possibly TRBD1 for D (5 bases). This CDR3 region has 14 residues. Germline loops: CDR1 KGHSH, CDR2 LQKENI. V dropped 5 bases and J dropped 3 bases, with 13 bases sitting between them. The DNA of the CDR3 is TGTGCCAGCTCAGCGCTACTACAGGACACTGAAGCTTTCTTT. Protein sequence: CASSALLQDTEAFF.

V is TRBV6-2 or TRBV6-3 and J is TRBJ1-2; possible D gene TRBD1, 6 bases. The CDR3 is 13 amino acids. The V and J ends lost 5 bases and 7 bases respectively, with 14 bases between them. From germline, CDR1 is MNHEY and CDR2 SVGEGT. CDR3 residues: CASSVQGHSGYTF. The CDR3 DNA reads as TGTGCCAGCAGTGTCCAGGGGCATAGTGGCTACACCTTC.

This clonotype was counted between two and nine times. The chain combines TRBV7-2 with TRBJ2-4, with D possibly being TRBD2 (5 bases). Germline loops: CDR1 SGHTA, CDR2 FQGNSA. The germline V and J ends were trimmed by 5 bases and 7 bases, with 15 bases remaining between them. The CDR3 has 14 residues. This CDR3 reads CASSARTEMNIQYF. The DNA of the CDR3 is TGTGCCAGCAGCGCCCGGACTGAAATGAACATTCAGTACTTC.

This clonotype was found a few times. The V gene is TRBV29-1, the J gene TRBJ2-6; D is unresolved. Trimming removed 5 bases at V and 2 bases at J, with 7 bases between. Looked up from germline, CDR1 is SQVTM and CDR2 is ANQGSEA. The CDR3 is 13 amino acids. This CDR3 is CSVFTTGANVLTF. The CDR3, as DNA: TGCAGCGTTTTTACAACTGGGGCCAACGTCCTGACTTTC.

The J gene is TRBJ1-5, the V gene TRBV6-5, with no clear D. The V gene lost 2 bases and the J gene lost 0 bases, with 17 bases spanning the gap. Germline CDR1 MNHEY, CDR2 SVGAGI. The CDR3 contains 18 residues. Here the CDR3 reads CASSYPLFAANSNQPQHF. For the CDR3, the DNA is TGTGCCAGCAGTTACCCCTTGTTCGCAGCGAATAGCAATCAGCCCCAGCATTTT.

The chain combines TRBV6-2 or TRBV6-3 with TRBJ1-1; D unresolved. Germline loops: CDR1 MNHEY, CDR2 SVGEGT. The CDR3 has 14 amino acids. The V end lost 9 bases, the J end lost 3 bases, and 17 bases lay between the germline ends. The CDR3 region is CASSLKLGDTEAFF. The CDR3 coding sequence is TGTGCCAGTTCACTCAAGCTTGGGGACACTGAAGCTTTCTTT.

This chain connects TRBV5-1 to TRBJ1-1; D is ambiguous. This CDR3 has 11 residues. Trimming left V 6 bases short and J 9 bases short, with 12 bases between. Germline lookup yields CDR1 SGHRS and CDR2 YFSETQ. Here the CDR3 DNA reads TGCGCCAGCAAGGACGACGACCAAGCTTTCTTT. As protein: CASKDDDQAFF.

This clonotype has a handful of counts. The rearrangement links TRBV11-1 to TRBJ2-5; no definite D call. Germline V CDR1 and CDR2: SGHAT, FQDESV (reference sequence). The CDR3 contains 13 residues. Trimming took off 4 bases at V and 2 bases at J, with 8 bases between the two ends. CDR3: CASSSEVQETQYF. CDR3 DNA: TGTGCCAGCAGCTCTGAAGTTCAAGAGACCCAGTACTTC.

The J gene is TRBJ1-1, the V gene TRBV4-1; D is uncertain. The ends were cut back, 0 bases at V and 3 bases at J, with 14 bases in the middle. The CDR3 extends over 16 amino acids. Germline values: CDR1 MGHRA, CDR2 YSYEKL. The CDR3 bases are TGCGCCAGCAGCCAAGATGAATTCCTAAGGGACACTGAAGCTTTCTTT. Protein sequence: CASSQDEFLRDTEAFF.

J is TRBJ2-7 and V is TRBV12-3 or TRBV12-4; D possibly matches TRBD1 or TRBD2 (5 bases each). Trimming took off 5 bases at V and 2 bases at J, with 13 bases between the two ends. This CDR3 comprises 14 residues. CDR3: CASSTATGPYEQYF. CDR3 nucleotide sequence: TGTGCCAGCAGTACCGCCACGGGACCCTACGAGCAGTACTTC.